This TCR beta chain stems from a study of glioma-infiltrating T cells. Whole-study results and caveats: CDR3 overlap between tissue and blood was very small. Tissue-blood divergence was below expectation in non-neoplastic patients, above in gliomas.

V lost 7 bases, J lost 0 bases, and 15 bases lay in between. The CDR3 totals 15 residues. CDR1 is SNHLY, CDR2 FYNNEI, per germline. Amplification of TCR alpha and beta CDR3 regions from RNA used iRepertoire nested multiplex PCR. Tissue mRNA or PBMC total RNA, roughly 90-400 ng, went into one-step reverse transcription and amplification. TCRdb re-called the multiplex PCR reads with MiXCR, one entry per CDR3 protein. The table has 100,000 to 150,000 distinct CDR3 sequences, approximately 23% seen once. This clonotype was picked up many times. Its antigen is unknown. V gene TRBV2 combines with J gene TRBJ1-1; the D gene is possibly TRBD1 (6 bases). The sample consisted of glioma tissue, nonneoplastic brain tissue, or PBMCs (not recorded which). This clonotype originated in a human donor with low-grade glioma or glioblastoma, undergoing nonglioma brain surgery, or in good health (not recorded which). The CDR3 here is CASTGEVGLNTEAFF. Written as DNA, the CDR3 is TGTGCCAGCACAGGGGAGGTGGGGTTGAACACTGAAGCTTTCTTT.